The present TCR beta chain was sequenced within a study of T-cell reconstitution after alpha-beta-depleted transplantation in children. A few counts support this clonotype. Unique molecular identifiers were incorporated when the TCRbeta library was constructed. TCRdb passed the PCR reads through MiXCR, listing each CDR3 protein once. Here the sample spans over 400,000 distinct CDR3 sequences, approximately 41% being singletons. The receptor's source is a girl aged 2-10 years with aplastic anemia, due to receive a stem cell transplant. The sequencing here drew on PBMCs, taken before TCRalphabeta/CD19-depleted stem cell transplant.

CDR3 protein: CASSLAPRTYEQYF. The CDR3 coding sequence is TGTGCCAGCAGCCTAGCTCCCAGGACCTACGAGCAGTACTTC. V gene TRBV28 combines with J gene TRBJ2-7; weak D call: TRBD2 (5 bases). Per germline, CDR1 MDHEN and CDR2 SYDVKM. V dropped 6 bases and J dropped 2 bases, with 14 bases sitting between them. There are 14 residues in the CDR3.